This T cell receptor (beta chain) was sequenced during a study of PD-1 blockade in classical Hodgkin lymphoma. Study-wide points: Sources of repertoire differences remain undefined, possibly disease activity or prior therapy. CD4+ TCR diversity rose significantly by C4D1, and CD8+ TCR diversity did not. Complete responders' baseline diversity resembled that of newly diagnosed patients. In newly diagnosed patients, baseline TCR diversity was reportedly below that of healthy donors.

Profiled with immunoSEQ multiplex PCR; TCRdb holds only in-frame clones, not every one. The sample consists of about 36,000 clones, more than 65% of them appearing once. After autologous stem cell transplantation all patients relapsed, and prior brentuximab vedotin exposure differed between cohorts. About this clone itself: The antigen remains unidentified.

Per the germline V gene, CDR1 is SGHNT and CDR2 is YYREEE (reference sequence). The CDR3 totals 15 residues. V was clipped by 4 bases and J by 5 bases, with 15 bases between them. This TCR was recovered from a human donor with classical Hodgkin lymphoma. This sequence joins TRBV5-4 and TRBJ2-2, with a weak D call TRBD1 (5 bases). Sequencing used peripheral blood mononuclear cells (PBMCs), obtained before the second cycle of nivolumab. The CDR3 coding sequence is TGTGCCAGCAGCACTCGTGGGGCGGATACCGGGGAGCTGTTTTTT. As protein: CASSTRGADTGELFF.